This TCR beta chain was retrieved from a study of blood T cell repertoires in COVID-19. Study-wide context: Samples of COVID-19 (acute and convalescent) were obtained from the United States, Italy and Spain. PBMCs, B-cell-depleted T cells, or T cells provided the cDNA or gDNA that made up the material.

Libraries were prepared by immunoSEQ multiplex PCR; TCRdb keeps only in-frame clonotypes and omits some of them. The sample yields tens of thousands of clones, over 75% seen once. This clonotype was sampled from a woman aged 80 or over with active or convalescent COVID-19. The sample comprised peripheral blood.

The CDR3 protein is CASSVASGPNQPQHF. The CDR3 nucleotides are TGTGCCAGCAGCGTAGCTTCAGGCCCTAATCAGCCCCAGCATTTT. The chain uses TRBV9 and TRBJ1-5; D is unresolved. V dropped 0 bases and J dropped 4 bases, with 11 bases sitting between them. This CDR3 has 15 residues. Germline loops: CDR1 SGDLS, CDR2 YYNGEE.